Presented here are 13 T cell receptor beta chains from one specimen sequenced in a study of blood T cell repertoires in COVID-19. Clones were read by immunoSEQ multiplex PCR, and TCRdb kept only the in-frame ones, dropping some. The sample lists approximately 97,000 clones, 85% occurring once. Sequenced sample: peripheral blood. Receptors originate from a man older than 75 with acute or convalescent COVID-19.

Details on this clone: Other DNA sequences in the sample encode the same CDR3. The V gene is TRBV28, the J gene TRBJ1-6, with D perhaps matching TRBD1 (6 bases). This CDR3 has 14 residues. Germline lookup yields CDR1 MDHEN and CDR2 SYDVKM. V was clipped by 6 bases and J by 2 bases, with 8 bases between them. CDR3 bases: TGTGCCAGCAGCCGGACAGCCTATAATTCACCCCTCCACTTT. This codes for CASSRTAYNSPLHF.

This chain uses TRBV3-1 (or the pseudogene TRBV3-2) with TRBJ1-2; no definite D call. The CDR3 totals 13 residues. CDR1 and CDR2 from the germline V gene are LGHDT and YNNKEL (reference sequence). Trimming left V 1 base short and J 2 bases short, with 5 bases between. The DNA for the CDR3 is TGTGCCAGCAGCCAAGGCGGGAACTATGGCTACACCTTC. Encoded protein: CASSQGGNYGYTF.

This chain uses TRBV29-1 with TRBJ2-3, with TRBD2 as a possible D gene (6 bases). Trimming took off 3 bases at V and 4 bases at J, with 17 bases between the two ends. Germline V gene data show CDR1 as SQVTM and CDR2 as ANQGSEA. CDR3 size: 15 residues. CDR3 sequence reads: CSVDTPPGRADTQYF. The CDR3, as DNA: TGCAGCGTTGACACCCCACCCGGGAGAGCAGATACGCAGTATTTT.

The J gene is TRBJ1-1, the V gene TRBV7-9, with TRBD1 matching over 8 bases. This CDR3 is 18 amino acids long. V trimming: 3 bases; J trimming: 0 bases; junction bases outside the gene matches: 12. Germline CDR1 and CDR2: SEHNR and FQNEAQ (reference sequence). The CDR3 spells CASSFSDRGLSLNTEAFF. In DNA form, the CDR3 reads TGTGCCAGCAGCTTTTCCGACAGGGGCCTCTCCTTGAACACTGAAGCTTTCTTT.

The chain combines TRBV3-1 (or the pseudogene TRBV3-2) with TRBJ1-5; 8 bases align to TRBD1. The CDR3 sequence is 14 residues long. Germline-derived CDR1 and CDR2 are LGHDT and YNNKEL (reference sequence). Trimming took 7 bases from V and 4 from J; bases not matched to a gene: 6. For the CDR3, the DNA is TGTGCCAGCACCGTAGGGACAGGAAATCAGCCCCAGCATTTT. This gives the protein CASTVGTGNQPQHF.

The chain joins TRBV28 to TRBJ1-4; 12 bases line up with TRBD1. CDR1 MDHEN and CDR2 SYDVKM come from the germline V gene. The CDR3 consists of 16 residues. Trimming removed 7 bases from V and 8 bases from J; junction bases left unmatched: 11. The DNA of the CDR3 is TGTGCCAGCACCCCCGGGACAGGGGGCCGTTTCGAAAAACTGTTTTTT. It yields the protein CASTPGTGGRFEKLFF.

This clone came up a few times. The rearrangement links TRBV24-1 to TRBJ2-2, with 11 bases identical to TRBD2. Germline V gives CDR1 KGHDR, CDR2 SFDVKD. J gave up 3 bases and V 5 bases, and 1 base lay outside the gene matches. CDR3 length: 15 amino acids. CDR3 bases: TGTGCCACCAGTGGACTAGCGGGGCACACCGGGGAGCTGTTTTTT. Translated, it gives CATSGLAGHTGELFF.

This chain connects TRBV19 to TRBJ1-2, with D possibly matching TRBD1 (6 bases). From germline, CDR1 is LNHDA and CDR2 SQIVND (reference sequence). This CDR3 has 13 residues. Trimming shortened V by 3 bases and J by 3 bases, and 8 bases separated the two germline ends. The CDR3 protein is CASSIGTHYGYTF. In nucleotides, the CDR3 is TGTGCCAGTAGTATCGGGACACACTATGGCTACACCTTC.

J is TRBJ2-2 and V is TRBV5-6, with D tentatively TRBD1 (6 bases). There are 18 residues in the CDR3. The germline V gene has CDR1 SGHDT and CDR2 YYEEEE. The V gene lost 3 bases and the J gene lost 1 base, with 19 bases spanning the gap. CDR3 amino acids: CASSSVGTTGWNTGELFF. The CDR3 bases are TGTGCCAGCAGCTCGGTTGGGACGACAGGCTGGAACACCGGGGAGCTGTTTTTT.

This clone occurred a few times. The genes are TRBV21-1 and TRBJ1-3; the D call in the table, TRBD1, was not verified against the DNA. TRBV21-1 is designated a pseudogene. The CDR3 runs to 17 residues. CDR3 bases: TGTGCCAGCAGGCACCTTAACCCCTACAGCTCTGGAAACACCATATATTTT. Protein: CASRHLNPYSSGNTIYF.

The J gene is TRBJ1-2, the V gene TRBV11-2; maybe TRBD1 (5 bases). Germline V CDR1 and CDR2: SGHAT, FQNNGV. The CDR3 has 13 amino acids. V lost 1 base, J lost 5 bases, and 8 bases lay in between. The CDR3 is CASSLAQGYGYTF. The CDR3 DNA follows: TGTGCCAGCAGCTTAGCCCAGGGTTATGGCTACACCTTC.

The chain uses TRBV5-6 and TRBJ2-7; TRBD2 matches 11 bases. CDR3 length equals 18 residues. CDR1 is SGHDT, CDR2 YYEEEE, per germline. V shed 0 bases and J 2 bases; nucleotides not matched to a gene: 10. The CDR3 here is CASSLALAGGNRTYEQYF. The CDR3 DNA is TGTGCCAGCAGCTTGGCCCTAGCGGGAGGCAACCGAACCTACGAGCAGTACTTC. Drawing the rest from reference TRBV5-6 and TRBJ2-7, the complete variable domain is DAGVTQSPTHLIKTRGQQVTLRCSPKSGHDTVSWYQQALGQGPQFIFQYYEEEERQRGNFPDRFSGHQFPNYSSELNVNALLLGDSALYLCASSLALAGGNRTYEQYFGPGTRLTVT.

As DNA, the CDR3 is TGTGCCAGCAGTTTACGGGGTGCTGAAGCTTTCTTT. It encodes CASSLRGAEAFF. This chain joins TRBV27 and TRBJ1-1; D remains ambiguous. The CDR3 contains 12 residues. Germline V gives CDR1 MNHEY, CDR2 SMNVEV (reference sequence). V lost 2 bases, J lost 6 bases, and 7 bases lay in between.